This record concerns one TCR beta chain sequence. Its antigen is undetermined. Preceding any ophthalmopathy symptoms, the blood sample dates from first hyperthyroidism diagnosis. These data originate in a study of T cells in Graves' hyperthyroidism and ophthalmopathy. Study-level results: Among thyroid clonotypes expanded above 0.001, most also appeared in blood.

The CDR3 extends over 16 amino acids. Trimming took 0 bases from V and 2 from J; bases not matched to a gene: 7. Germline loops: CDR1 SGHRS, CDR2 YFSETQ. TCR beta CDR3 region amplification was performed from RNA transcripts. In the first-round RT-PCR of the TCR CDR3, the HTBI primer set was used. Via MiXCR, TCRdb re-called the multiplex PCR reads, giving one row per CDR3 protein. The data show about 280,000 distinct CDR3 sequences, with about 25% seen just once and approximately 30% held by the top ten. The receptor's source is a man aged 35 to 55 with Graves' hyperthyroidism that later progressed to Graves' ophthalmopathy. Sequencing used blood. This chain uses TRBV5-1 with TRBJ2-5, with 7 bases fitting TRBD2. The CDR3 sequence: CASSLVVAGDQETQYF. DNA for the CDR3: TGCGCCAGCAGCTTGGTTGTCGCGGGAGATCAAGAGACCCAGTACTTC. The full variable domain, its missing parts supplied by reference TRBV5-1 and TRBJ2-5, is KAGVTQTPRYLIKTRGQQVTLSCSPISGHRSVSWYQQTPGQGLQFLFEYFSETQRNKGNFPGRFSGRQFSNSRSEMNVSTLELGDSALYLCASSLVVAGDQETQYFGPGTRLLVL.